The next 15 T cell receptor beta chains were all read from a single sample in a study of blood T cell repertoires in COVID-19. Sequenced by immunoSEQ multiplex PCR; TCRdb stores in-frame clones only, minus some. This sample carries under 90,000 clones, about 88% of them seen once, and the ten largest clones take 2.5% to 3%. The sample comprised peripheral blood. These receptors came from an older man with active or convalescent COVID-19.

The gene calls are TRBV6-4 and TRBJ2-3; a weak D match, TRBD1 (5 bases). This CDR3 is built from 14 residues. V lost 4 bases and J 3 bases, leaving 11 bases between the germline ends. Germline loops: CDR1 MRHNA, CDR2 SNTAGT. DNA of the CDR3: TGTGCCAGCAGTGCGGATAGGACAACAGATACGCAGTATTTT. This sequence encodes CASSADRTTDTQYF.

V gene TRBV25-1 combines with J gene TRBJ1-1; D uncertain. The germline gives CDR1 MGHDK, CDR2 SYGVNS. V was cut by 3 bases and J by 0 bases, with 5 bases left in between. This CDR3 spans 13 amino acids. This chain's CDR3 is CASSELVNTEAFF. The CDR3 nucleotides are TGTGCCAGCAGTGAGTTAGTGAACACTGAAGCTTTCTTT.

The chain employs TRBV7-9 and TRBJ1-2; TRBD1 matches at 7 bases. V was pared by 1 base and J by 10 bases, with 12 bases of the junction left unmatched. Germline V gene sequence: CDR1 SEHNR, CDR2 FQNEAQ (reference sequence). The CDR3 runs to 15 residues. The CDR3 loop reads CASSLVEGAPHDYTF. The DNA of the CDR3 is TGTGCCAGCAGCTTAGTGGAGGGGGCGCCCCATGACTACACCTTC.

The rearrangement joins TRBV2 to TRBJ2-3; perhaps TRBD1 as D (5 bases). Trimming took off 3 bases at V and 0 bases at J, with 7 bases between the two ends. Germline V gene lookup returns CDR1 SNHLY and CDR2 FYNNEI. The CDR3 extends over 14 amino acids. The DNA of the CDR3 is TGTGCCAGCAGTGACCAGGGAAGCACAGATACGCAGTATTTT. Its protein product is CASSDQGSTDTQYF.

The chain has TRBV28 and TRBJ1-2; 9 bases align to TRBD1. The germline CDR1 and CDR2 sequences are MDHEN and SYDVKM. After removal of 6 bases from V and 3 bases from J, the junction contained 14 bases not matched to a gene. This CDR3 is built from 17 residues. CDR3 amino acids: CASSATGGFWQDYGYTF. CDR3 coding DNA: TGTGCCAGCAGCGCGACAGGGGGTTTCTGGCAAGACTATGGCTACACCTTC.

V is TRBV10-2 and J is TRBJ2-5; 9 nucleotides agree with TRBD2. Germline V gene lookup returns CDR1 WSHSY and CDR2 SAAADI. The CDR3 loop spans 16 amino acids. V was clipped by 1 base and J by 3 bases; unmatched bases: 6. This CDR3 reads CASSELASGTEETQYF. The CDR3 DNA reads TGCGCCAGCAGTGAGTTAGCTAGCGGGACCGAAGAGACCCAGTACTTC.

The J gene is TRBJ1-1, the V gene TRBV24-1; tentative D call: TRBD1 (5 bases). This CDR3 contains 16 residues. V lost 5 bases and J 0 bases, leaving 15 bases between the germline ends. Germline loops: CDR1 KGHDR, CDR2 SFDVKD. CDR3 sequence reads: CATSGGRGAVNTEAFF. In DNA form, the CDR3 reads TGTGCCACCAGTGGAGGGAGGGGAGCCGTGAACACTGAAGCTTTCTTT.

The rearrangement joins TRBV11-2 to TRBJ2-7, with a tentative D call TRBD1 (5 bases). V shed 0 bases and J shed 4 bases, with 19 bases lying between them. CDR3 length: 17 residues. Germline V gene lookup returns CDR1 SGHAT and CDR2 FQNNGV. The CDR3 DNA reads as TGTGCCAGCAGCTTAGATATTGGGCAGGGCCCCCTTTACGAGCAGTACTTC. Translation: CASSLDIGQGPLYEQYF.

The rearrangement links TRBV4-2 to TRBJ2-7; 7 nucleotides line up with TRBD2. Per the germline V gene, CDR1 is LGHNA and CDR2 is YNFKEQ. The V segment lost 0 bases and the J segment 0 bases; nucleotides outside the gene matches: 8. There are 17 residues in the CDR3. CDR3 sequence: CASSQDLGRGFSYEQYF. The DNA for the CDR3 is TGTGCCAGCAGCCAAGATTTGGGGAGGGGATTCTCCTACGAGCAGTACTTC.

The chain has TRBV5-6 and TRBJ2-1; maybe TRBD2 (6 bases). The CDR3 sequence is 14 residues long. In germline, CDR1 is SGHDT, CDR2 YYEEEE. Trimming took 5 bases from V and 6 from J, leaving 15 bases between them. Here the CDR3 reads CASRTRGVSNEQFF. The CDR3 bases are TGTGCCAGCAGGACGCGGGGAGTGTCCAATGAGCAGTTCTTC.

This chain joins TRBV30 and TRBJ1-6; 8 bases agree with TRBD1. CDR1 and CDR2 from the germline V gene are GTSNPN and SVGIG (reference sequence). Trimming removed 3 bases from V and 7 bases from J; junction bases left unmatched: 5. The CDR3 is 14 amino acids. The CDR3 bases are TGTGCCTGGAGATTGACAGGGGCAAATTCACCCCTCCACTTT. Translation gives CAWRLTGANSPLHF.

As regards this clone: At the DNA level, this CDR3 is encoded by other sequences in the same sample as well. CDR3 in DNA: TGTGCCAGCAGTGACAGGGGGTATGGCTACACCTTC. It encodes CASSDRGYGYTF. The chain joins TRBV2 to TRBJ1-2; 7 positions agree with TRBD1. From germline, CDR1 is SNHLY and CDR2 FYNNEI. The CDR3 totals 12 residues. V was pared by 3 bases and J by 5 bases, with 0 bases of the junction left unmatched.

The V call is TRBV7-9, the J call TRBJ1-2, with 7 nucleotides matching TRBD1. Germline CDR1 SEHNR, CDR2 FQNEAQ (reference sequence). The CDR3 covers 13 residues. Trimming at V came to 7 bases and at J to 4 bases, leaving 6 bases not matched to a gene. This chain's CDR3 is CASTFQGGYGYTF. CDR3 sequence (DNA): TGTGCCAGCACCTTTCAGGGGGGCTATGGCTACACCTTC.

The chain recombines TRBV4-1 with TRBJ2-4; 9 bases line up with TRBD1. Looked up from germline, CDR1 is MGHRA and CDR2 is YSYEKL. The V segment lost 4 bases and the J segment 8 bases; nucleotides outside the gene matches: 12. The CDR3 sequence is 16 residues long. The CDR3 protein is CASSRPPGQGYHIQYF. CDR3 coding DNA: TGCGCCAGCAGCCGACCACCGGGACAGGGTTATCACATTCAGTACTTC.

This chain joins TRBV18 and TRBJ2-6; TRBD2 matches at 8 bases. CDR3 length: 18 amino acids. The V segment lost 4 bases and the J segment 0 bases; nucleotides outside the gene matches: 8. The germline CDR1 and CDR2 sequences are KGHSH and LQKENI. As DNA, the CDR3 is TGTGCCAGCTCACAGCAACTAGCGGCGAACTCTGGGGCCAACGTCCTGACTTTC. Amino acid sequence: CASSQQLAANSGANVLTF. The variable domain in full, with the rest retrieved from reference TRBV18 and TRBJ2-6, is NAGVMQNPRHLVRRRGQEARLRCSPMKGHSHVYWYRQLPEEGLKFMVYLQKENIIDESGMPKERFSAEFPKEGPSILRIQQVVRGDSAAYFCASSQQLAANSGANVLTFGAGSRLTVL.